A single sample is the source of the 10 T cell receptor beta chains below, sequenced in a study of human T cells and chemical hapten exposure. Time point: patch test 3, about 24 weeks after DPC sensitization. As for treatment: therapeutic diphenylcyclopropenone sensitization with weekly scalp DPC. One entry per CDR3 protein, called by TCRdb with MiXCR from the RACE reads. The profile shows just over 70,000 distinct CDR3 sequences, more than 9.5% of them singletons. The sequences come from whole blood, collected in connection with sensitization to the hapten diphenylcyclopropenone (DPC). The source of these receptors is a woman aged 50 to 60 with alopecia areata. Some clones in this sample may be carry-over from other donors' samples.

This clonotype was seen repeatedly, ten times or more. This chain links TRBV7-2 with TRBJ1-5, with D perhaps matching TRBD1 (6 bases). The length of the CDR3 is 17 residues. Trimming took 2 bases from V and 4 from J, leaving 18 bases between them. In germline, CDR1 is SGHTA, CDR2 FQGNSA. In nucleotides, the CDR3 is TGTGCCAGCAGCTTACAGTTAGCAGGGGTGTCAAATCAGCCCCAGCATTTT. Translated, it gives CASSLQLAGVSNQPQHF.

This clonotype was counted ten times or more. The chain carries TRBV6-1 and TRBJ2-7; D is perhaps TRBD1 or TRBD2 (6 bases each). V lost 10 bases and J 2 bases, leaving 15 bases between the germline ends. Germline V lookup: CDR1 MNHNS, CDR2 SASEGT. This CDR3 is 13 amino acids long. CDR3 DNA: TGTGCCACACAGGGACTGGGCACCTACGAGCAGTACTTC. This sequence encodes CATQGLGTYEQYF.

This clonotype was counted many times. The chain couples TRBV3-1 to TRBJ2-1, with 8 bases that match TRBD2. The J segment lost 6 bases and the V segment lost 0 bases, leaving 10 bases of the junction unmatched. Germline lookup yields CDR1 LGHDT and CDR2 YNNKEL (reference sequence). This CDR3 contains 17 residues. CDR3 coding DNA: TGTGCCAGCAGCCAAGATCGGGCTAGCGGGCCTGCCAATGAGCAGTTCTTC. Its protein is CASSQDRASGPANEQFF.

In this sample, this clonotype turned up a few times. V is TRBV4-3 and J is TRBJ2-2; 7 positions match TRBD1. The CDR3 has 17 residues. The germline gives CDR1 LGHNA, CDR2 YSLEER. J gave up 0 bases and V 0 bases, and 4 bases lay outside the gene matches. CDR3 nucleotides: TGCGCCAGCAGCCAAGACCTGAGGGGGCCGAACACCGGGGAGCTGTTTTTT. Amino acid sequence: CASSQDLRGPNTGELFF.

This chain uses TRBV11-2 with TRBJ2-1; the D is unclear. Germline-derived CDR1 and CDR2 are SGHAT and FQNNGV. CDR3 length: 12 residues. V shed 4 bases and J shed 6 bases, with 7 bases lying between them. CDR3 sequence: CASSSYVNEQFF. The CDR3 coding sequence is TGTGCCAGCAGCTCGTACGTCAATGAGCAGTTCTTC.

The chain recombines TRBV11-1 with TRBJ2-3; D remains unclear. Germline-derived CDR1 and CDR2 are SGHAT and FQDESV (reference sequence). V lost 0 bases and J lost 6, with 4 bases in between. This CDR3 is built from 12 residues. CDR3 bases: TGTGCCAGCAGCTTAGCGTGGGATACGCAGTATTTT. It codes for CASSLAWDTQYF.

In this sample, this clonotype turned up a few times. The chain recombines TRBV18 with TRBJ2-1; D is ambiguous. The CDR3 spans 12 residues. CDR1 KGHSH and CDR2 LQKENI come from the germline V gene. The V end was cut by 1 base, the J end by 9 bases, with 7 bases between. The CDR3 DNA is TGTGCCAGCTCACCACTTGGAGCTGAGCAGTTCTTC. Protein product: CASSPLGAEQFF.

There are a few counts of this clonotype. The chain is built from TRBV7-2 and TRBJ2-5, with D perhaps matching TRBD1 (5 bases). CDR1 SGHTA and CDR2 FQGNSA come from the germline V gene. Trimming left V 4 bases short and J 7 bases short, with 7 bases between. The CDR3 is 11 residues long. The CDR3 sequence: CASSYQGTQYF. The DNA of the CDR3 is TGTGCCAGCAGCTACCAGGGGACCCAGTACTTC.

CDR3 residues: CASSRGQELVEGYTF. As DNA, the CDR3 is TGTGCCAGCTCACGGGGACAGGAACTCGTAGAAGGCTACACCTTC. The rearrangement uses TRBV18 and TRBJ1-2, with 8 bases fitting TRBD1. This CDR3 comprises 15 residues. The V gene's germline CDR1 is KGHSH and CDR2 LQKENI. V was pared by 4 bases and J by 8 bases, with 12 bases of the junction left unmatched. The variable domain in full, with the rest retrieved from reference TRBV18 and TRBJ1-2, is NAGVMQNPRHLVRRRGQEARLRCSPMKGHSHVYWYRQLPEEGLKFMVYLQKENIIDESGMPKERFSAEFPKEGPSILRIQQVVRGDSAAYFCASSRGQELVEGYTFGSGTRLTVV.

This clonotype appeared many times. The J gene is TRBJ1-1, the V gene TRBV20-1; D ambiguous. The CDR3 contains 15 residues. The germline CDR1 and CDR2 sequences are DFQATT and SNEGSKA (reference sequence). The V gene lost 1 base and the J gene lost 1 base, with 13 bases spanning the gap. CDR3 coding DNA: TGCAGTGCTAGAGTAGGCGGGGTGGGGAACACTGAAGCTTTCTTT. Amino acids: CSARVGGVGNTEAFF.